This entry lists 31 T cell receptor beta chains sequenced from one sample in a study of Graves' ophthalmopathy and Graves' hyperthyroidism. Scientists amplified the TCR beta CDR3 regions from RNA transcripts. An initial RT-PCR round employing HTBI primers preceded a second-round multiplex PCR. TCRdb re-called the multiplex PCR reads with MiXCR, one entry per CDR3 protein. The table has about 700,000 distinct CDR3 sequences, 35% to 45% seen once. Sequenced sample: peripheral blood. The origin of the receptors is an adult man with Graves' ophthalmopathy.

This clonotype came up many times. The rearrangement uses TRBV5-1 and TRBJ1-2; D remains unclear. The CDR3 is 14 amino acids. From germline, CDR1 is SGHRS and CDR2 YFSETQ. V was cut by 0 bases and J by 6 bases, with 12 bases left in between. The CDR3 region has the DNA TGCGCCAGCAGCTTGGCCGGCGGTTTCGATGGCTACACCTTC. Translated: CASSLAGGFDGYTF.

This clonotype occurred many times. The chain joins TRBV7-9 to TRBJ2-2; 8 bases fit TRBD2. Trimming took 1 base from V and 3 from J; bases not matched to a gene: 4. Germline V CDR1 and CDR2: SEHNR, FQNEAQ (reference sequence). This CDR3 has 16 amino acids. CDR3 loop: CASSLVLADDTGELFF. CDR3 in DNA: TGTGCCAGCAGCTTAGTACTAGCGGATGACACCGGGGAGCTGTTTTTT. The full variable domain, in which reference TRBV7-9 and TRBJ2-2 provide the parts outside the CDR3, is DTGVSQNPRHKITKRGQNVTFRCDPISEHNRLYWYRQTLGQGPEFLTYFQNEAQLEKSRLLSDRFSAERPKGSFSTLEIQRTEQGDSAMYLCASSLVLADDTGELFFGEGSRLTVL.

The chain links TRBV4-3 to TRBJ2-7; D is unresolved. The length of the CDR3 is 14 residues. V was cut by 3 bases and J by 2 bases, with 11 bases left in between. Germline V gene data show CDR1 as LGHNA and CDR2 as YSLEER. The CDR3 protein is CASSQFIETYEQYF. The CDR3 DNA reads TGCGCCAGCAGCCAGTTCATCGAAACCTACGAGCAGTACTTC.

With respect to this clonotype: At one boundary the junction diverges from the germline segment, which might be a read error. The chain employs TRBV5-1 and TRBJ2-6; TRBD2 agrees at 9 bases. This CDR3 has 17 residues. CDR1 is SGHRS and CDR2 is YFSETQ in the germline V gene. CDR3 in amino acids: CASSFLAGTPGADVLTF. CDR3 in DNA: TGCGCCAGCAGCTTTCTAGCGGGAACCCCTGGGGCCGACGTCCTGACTTTC.

Regarding this clonotype: It may be a read error: a sequence one base away is much more abundant. V and J are TRBV7-2 and TRBJ1-1; tentative D call: TRBD1 (6 bases). CDR3 length equals 15 residues. In germline, CDR1 is SGHTA, CDR2 FQGNSA. The CDR3 DNA is TGTGCCAGCAGCTTAGCGGGGGGCCAAAACACTGAAGCTCTCTTT. This encodes CASSLAGGQNTEALF.

The chain is built from TRBV11-2 and TRBJ2-2; D call uncertain. Germline CDR1 and CDR2: SGHAT and FQNNGV. The V end lost 5 bases, the J end lost 7 bases, and 5 bases lay between the germline ends. This CDR3 region has 11 residues. The CDR3 region is CASSPNGELFF. The CDR3 bases are TGTGCCAGCAGCCCAAACGGGGAGCTGTTTTTT.

Comments on this clonotype: No DNA is shown, since the ends of the CDR3 on it are uncertain; the CDR3 is the one TCRdb lists. The chain's CDR3 is CASSRGQGILALPGSCFF. The chain carries TRBV14 and TRBJ2-2; TRBD1 is taken as the D call from the table, unchecked against the DNA. The CDR3 totals 18 residues, both ends included. CDR1 is SGHDN and CDR2 is FVKESK in the germline V gene.

This clonotype was seen a few times. Written as DNA, the CDR3 is TGTGCCAGCAGTTACTCTCAGGGACTCAATCAGCCCCAGCATTTT. It is translated as CASSYSQGLNQPQHF. V gene TRBV2 combines with J gene TRBJ1-5; perhaps TRBD1 as D (5 bases). With 5 bases removed from V and 3 bases from J, the gap between germline ends came to 14 bases. Per the germline V gene, CDR1 is SNHLY and CDR2 is FYNNEI. The CDR3 is 15 residues long.

This clonotype has just one count. V is TRBV5-1 and J is TRBJ2-3, with 8 positions matching TRBD1. The CDR3 is 15 amino acids. J gave up 2 bases and V 3 bases, and 5 bases lay outside the gene matches. Germline assignment: CDR1 SGHRS and CDR2 YFSETQ. CDR3 loop: CASSYGQGHTDTQYF. CDR3 bases: TGCGCCAGCAGCTATGGACAGGGCCACACAGATACGCAGTATTTT.

This chain uses TRBV5-5 with TRBJ2-7, with 9 bases aligning to TRBD1. V lost 2 bases and J lost 5; bases outside the gene matches: 5. Germline CDR1 SGHKS, CDR2 YYEKEE (reference sequence). The CDR3 has 14 amino acids. The CDR3 DNA reads as TGTGCCAGCAGCTTCCGACAGGGGGGGAACGAGCAGTACTTC. This sequence encodes CASSFRQGGNEQYF.

In this sample, this clonotype turned up a few times. The V and J genes are TRBV7-9 and TRBJ1-4; D remains unclear. The germline V gene has CDR1 SEHNR and CDR2 FQNEAQ (reference sequence). This CDR3 contains 16 residues. The V and J ends lost 5 bases and 10 bases respectively, with 23 bases between them. DNA for the CDR3: TGTGCCAGCAGCCAAGATTTGGTGGGCGGGGTGGGAAAACTGTTTTTT. It specifies CASSQDLVGGVGKLFF.

This clonotype was observed a single time. The rearrangement uses TRBV15 and TRBJ1-2; D unclear. Germline lookup yields CDR1 LNHNV and CDR2 YYDKDF (reference sequence). The ends were cut back, 1 base at V and 4 bases at J, with 4 bases in the middle. The CDR3 loop spans 12 amino acids. The CDR3 spells CATSRGPYGYTF. The DNA for the CDR3 is TGTGCCACCAGCAGAGGACCCTATGGCTACACCTTC.

This clonotype was recorded at least ten times. The rearrangement uses TRBV20-1 and TRBJ2-7, with D perhaps matching TRBD1 or TRBD2 (5 bases each). Germline V gives CDR1 DFQATT, CDR2 SNEGSKA (reference sequence). Between the trimmed V and J ends, which lost 4 bases and 0 bases, there was a span of 13 bases. CDR3 length: 14 residues. For the CDR3, the DNA is TGCAGTGCTATCAGCCGGGACGGCTCCTACGAGCAGTACTTC. This sequence encodes CSAISRDGSYEQYF.

The rearrangement uses TRBV2 and TRBJ2-5, with 13 positions matching TRBD2. Germline CDR1 is SNHLY and CDR2 is FYNNEI. Unmatched junction bases numbered 12, after V lost 6 bases and J lost 11 bases. The CDR3 spans 15 residues. In nucleotides, the CDR3 is TGTGCCAGCAGGATGGGACTAGCGGGAATGGATACGCAGTACTTC. Its protein product is CASRMGLAGMDTQYF.

In regard to this clonotype: A much larger clone lies a single base off, so this may be a read error. This chain uses TRBV29-1 with TRBJ2-3; D not certain. There are 11 residues in the CDR3. The V gene lost 6 bases and the J gene lost 6 bases, with 10 bases spanning the gap. Germline V gene data show CDR1 as SQVTM and CDR2 as ANQGSEA. In nucleotides, the CDR3 is TGCAGCGTGCATCGCAAGGATACGCAGTATTTT. Protein sequence: CSVHRKDTQYF.

This clonotype was seen ten or more times. The CDR3 is CATTPRDRSSNQPQHF. The CDR3 DNA is TGTGCCACCACCCCAAGAGACAGGAGTAGCAATCAGCCCCAGCATTTT. This sequence joins TRBV24-1 and TRBJ1-5; D is perhaps TRBD1 (6 bases). The CDR3 loop spans 16 amino acids. Trimming stripped 8 bases from V and 0 bases from J, with 16 bases between. Germline CDR1 KGHDR, CDR2 SFDVKD.

This clonotype was observed many times. The chain has TRBV7-2 and TRBJ1-1, with a possible D match to TRBD1 (6 bases). The length of the CDR3 is 15 residues. Trimming left V 5 bases short and J 7 bases short, with 20 bases between. From germline, CDR1 is SGHTA and CDR2 FQGNSA. CDR3 region: CASSPPRGARSEAFF. CDR3 in DNA: TGTGCCAGCAGCCCCCCGCGGGGGGCGCGGAGTGAAGCTTTCTTT.

Turning to this clonotype: Given the absence of the conserved phenylalanine or tryptophan at the CDR3 end, a read error is likely. The chain couples TRBV9 to TRBJ1-4; TRBD1 matches at 8 bases. The CDR3 has 15 residues. Germline V gene data show CDR1 as SGDLS and CDR2 as YYNGEE. The V gene end was trimmed by 0 bases and the J gene end by 8 bases; junction bases not matched to a gene: 6. Here the CDR3 reads CASSVDGQGGEKLFL. In nucleotides, the CDR3 is TGTGCCAGCAGCGTAGATGGACAGGGTGGGGAAAAACTGTTTTTG.

This clonotype was picked up a small number of times. The V call is TRBV2, the J call TRBJ2-1; D gene uncertain. Looked up from germline, CDR1 is SNHLY and CDR2 is FYNNEI. Trimming removed 7 bases from V and 8 bases from J, with 12 bases in between. The CDR3 has 12 residues. The CDR3 DNA reads TGTGCCAGCATCGCTTCTTACGATGAGCAGTTCTTC. Translated: CASIASYDEQFF.

This clonotype was seen at least ten times. In nucleotides, the CDR3 is TGTGCCAGCAGCACCTACAGGGGGGACTATGGCTACACCTTC. It codes for CASSTYRGDYGYTF. The J gene is TRBJ1-2, the V gene TRBV7-2, with 8 bases that match TRBD1. The CDR3 is 14 residues long. The trim removed 5 bases at V and 3 bases at J, leaving 5 bases unmatched. In germline, CDR1 is SGHTA, CDR2 FQGNSA.

This clonotype was seen many times. This rearrangement joins TRBV5-8 to TRBJ2-5; tentative D call: TRBD2 (5 bases). V was cut by 10 bases and J by 2 bases, with 18 bases left in between. The CDR3 is 14 amino acids. Germline CDR1 and CDR2: SGHTS and YDEGEE. The CDR3 sequence: CAPSREGRQETQYF. DNA of the CDR3: TGTGCCCCGAGCCGAGAGGGCCGGCAAGAGACCCAGTACTTC.

Notes on this clonotype: It may be a read error: a sequence one base away is much more abundant. The CDR3 DNA reads as TGTGCCAGCAGTCGGGCCGACTATAATTCATCCCTCCACTTT. This sequence encodes CASSRADYNSSLHF. The chain is built from TRBV12-3 or TRBV12-4 and TRBJ1-6; D unclear. The CDR3 contains 14 residues.

This clonotype showed up many times. The CDR3 nucleotides are TGTGCCAGCAGCTTCACAGGAAGCCATGAAAAACTGTTTTTT. Protein sequence: CASSFTGSHEKLFF. The chain uses TRBV7-2 and TRBJ1-4, with D perhaps matching TRBD1 (5 bases). V gave up 3 bases and J gave up 6 bases, with 11 bases separating them. The germline V gene encodes CDR1 SGHTA and CDR2 FQGNSA. The CDR3 totals 14 residues.

As regards this clonotype: This may come from a read error, since a much larger clone is one base off. The chain joins TRBV5-5 to TRBJ1-1; D remains unclear. The CDR3 contains 12 residues. Germline CDR1 is SGHKS and CDR2 is YYEKEE (reference sequence). CDR3 protein: CAGSFLATEAFF. As DNA, the CDR3 is TGTGCCGGCAGCTTTTTGGCCACTGAAGCTTTCTTT.

J is TRBJ1-1 and V is TRBV4-1; maybe TRBD1 (5 bases). Deletions cut 0 bases from V and 4 bases from J, with 9 bases between. This CDR3 has 14 amino acids. Germline loops: CDR1 MGHRA, CDR2 YSYEKL. CDR3 amino acids: CASSQDHQGTEAFF. The CDR3 nucleotides read TGCGCCAGCAGCCAAGATCATCAGGGCACTGAAGCTTTCTTT.

The genes are TRBV5-1 and TRBJ1-2, with D possibly being TRBD1 (5 bases). Looked up from germline, CDR1 is SGHRS and CDR2 is YFSETQ. Trimming stripped 0 bases from V and 6 bases from J, with 9 bases between. The CDR3 has 13 amino acids. The CDR3 here is CASSLVQGDGYTF. The CDR3 nucleotides are TGCGCCAGCAGCTTGGTCCAGGGCGATGGCTACACCTTC.

This clonotype occurred many times. The gene calls are TRBV7-9 and TRBJ2-5; 9 bases line up with TRBD1. This CDR3 region has 14 residues. The ends lost 5 bases at V and 4 bases at J; junction bases unmatched: 5. Germline CDR1 is SEHNR and CDR2 is FQNEAQ (reference sequence). CDR3 nucleotides: TGTGCCAGCAGCGCCGGGACAGGGAGAGAGACCCAGTACTTC. Its translation is CASSAGTGRETQYF. Looking up the rest from reference TRBV7-9 and TRBJ2-5 gives the full variable domain: DTGVSQNPRHKITKRGQNVTFRCDPISEHNRLYWYRQTLGQGPEFLTYFQNEAQLEKSRLLSDRFSAERPKGSFSTLEIQRTEQGDSAMYLCASSAGTGRETQYFGPGTRLLVL.

A single count supports this clonotype. One base away lies a much larger clone, so this may be a sequencing read error. The V and J genes are TRBV5-1 and TRBJ2-5; TRBD2 aligns across 8 bases. The CDR3 has 17 residues. Trimming took 2 bases from V and 2 from J; bases not matched to a gene: 11. CDR1 is SGHRS and CDR2 is YFSETQ in the germline V gene. CDR3 DNA sequence: TGCGCCAGCAGCTTTGGGGCGGTTAGCGGGACACAAGAGACCCAGTACTTC. Encoded protein: CASSFGAVSGTQETQYF.

In this sample, this clonotype turned up many times. The chain is built from TRBV12-3 or TRBV12-4 and TRBJ1-2; perhaps TRBD1 as D (5 bases). The V end lost 3 bases, the J end lost 6 bases, and 17 bases lay between the germline ends. The CDR3 sequence is 15 residues long. The CDR3 DNA is TGTGCCAGCAGTTTTAGGGCGACAGACAAGGATGGCTACACCTTC. Encoded protein: CASSFRATDKDGYTF.

The table lists this clonotype with many counts. V usage is TRBV16 and J usage is TRBJ1-2; the match to TRBD1 covers 7 bases. Germline V gene lookup returns CDR1 KGHSY and CDR2 FQNENV. The CDR3 totals 13 residues. Unmatched junction bases numbered 5, after V lost 4 bases and J lost 6 bases. In DNA form, the CDR3 reads TGTGCCAGCAGCCCCCGGCAGGGGGATGGCTACACCTTC. Translation gives CASSPRQGDGYTF.

This clonotype was seen repeatedly, ten times or more. This rearrangement joins TRBV10-3 to TRBJ2-5; 9 bases align to TRBD1. CDR1 ENHRY and CDR2 SYGVKD come from the germline V gene. CDR3 length: 12 amino acids. V was pared by 10 bases and J by 4 bases, with 4 bases of the junction left unmatched. Written as DNA, the CDR3 is TGTGCCAGCAACAGGGGGCCAGAGACCCAGTACTTC. Its translation: CASNRGPETQYF.